This T cell receptor beta chain was captured in a study of cytotoxic CD8 clonotypes in ibrutinib-treated CLL. Study-level results: Public clonotypes proved infrequent, and on treatment they shrank or remained steady. Clonality climbed at ibrutinib response, then dropped toward baseline at progression.

The CDR3 totals 15 residues. CDR1 and CDR2 (germline): MNHEY, SMNVEV (reference sequence). The V gene end was trimmed by 6 bases and the J gene end by 1 base; junction bases not matched to a gene: 0. Investigators sought sequencing depths of between 1 in 200,000 and 1 in 1 million T cells. Generated by immunoSEQ multiplex PCR, the TCRdb table keeps only in-frame clones and is missing some. The sample carries 40,000 to 50,000 clones, about three fifths recorded once. Concerning this clone itself: No antigen is known for it.

The sequence came from a human donor with chronic lymphocytic leukemia. The gene calls are TRBV27 and TRBJ1-6; 10 bases map to TRBD1. Sequences were derived from PBMCs, sampled after 24 months of ibrutinib treatment. For the CDR3, the DNA is TGTGCCAGCAGGGGACAGGGGTCCTATAATTCACCCCTCCACTTT. As protein: CASRGQGSYNSPLHF.